This is a list of T cell receptor beta chains from one sample in a study of radiation and T cells in renal cell carcinoma. TCRdb keeps only in-frame clones here, not all; method: immunoSEQ multiplex PCR. Among just over 95,000 clones, 86% were seen once, and the ten largest hold approximately 7.9%. This specimen was blood, taken from a patient whose treatment included radiotherapy and nephrectomy. The receptors originated from a man between 50 and 59 years old with renal cell carcinoma. Both conserved end residues are part of each CDR3. A D gene is named only where the DNA matches it firmly. Part of the rows lack a size; the others show once, few, many or a class for expanded clones.

j_call v_call clone_size d_call cdr3_aa cdr3_nt
TRBJ2-1 TRBV5-1 . . CASRLTEYSYNEQFF TGCGCCAGCAGATTGACAGAGTACTCCTACAATGAGCAGTTCTTC
TRBJ2-7 TRBV9 . TRBD2 CASTPGGGTYEQYF TGTGCCAGCACCCCGGGCGGGGGAACATACGAGCAGTACTTC
TRBJ1-3 TRBV7-6 . . CASSPQRPGSGNTIYF TGTGCCAGCAGCCCCCAGCGACCTGGGTCTGGAAACACCATATATTTT
TRBJ1-5 TRBV6-1 . TRBD1 CASSEGPGQGFQPQHF TGTGCCAGCAGTGAAGGGCCCGGACAGGGTTTTCAGCCCCAGCATTTT
TRBJ2-3 TRBV10-3 . . CAISGSAGTDTQYF TGTGCCATCAGTGGATCCGCGGGGACAGATACGCAGTATTTT
TRBJ2-7 TRBV6-5 . TRBD1 CASSYSGTGIYEQYF TGTGCCAGCAGTTACTCCGGGACAGGGATCTACGAGCAGTACTTC
TRBJ2-3 TRBV5-1 . TRBD2 CASSLASGVSDTQYF TGCGCCAGCAGCTTGGCTAGCGGGGTCTCAGATACGCAGTATTTT
TRBJ1-1 TRBV29-1 few . CSVEDVRPRNTEAFF TGCAGCGTTGAAGATGTGAGACCGAGGAACACTGAAGCTTTCTTT
TRBJ2-2 TRBV28 . . CASSLGQNTGELFF TGTGCCAGCAGTTTAGGACAGAACACCGGGGAGCTGTTTTTT
TRBJ2-5 TRBV10-2 once . CASFVAGTYLRQGRETQYF TGCGCCAGCTTCGTTGCGGGGACATATTTGAGACAGGGAAGGGAGACCCAGTACTTC
TRBJ1-2 TRBV6-5 . TRBD1 CASSYDRGLYGYTF TGTGCCAGCAGTTACGACAGGGGTCTCTATGGCTACACCTTC
TRBJ2-1 TRBV30 . TRBD1 CAWSPRDRAYNEQFF TGTGCCTGGAGTCCCCGGGACAGAGCCTACAATGAGCAGTTCTTC
TRBJ1-3 TRBV18 . . CASSPEGTGPGNTIYF TGTGCCAGCTCACCAGAGGGGACGGGACCTGGAAACACCATATATTTT
TRBJ2-5 TRBV6-5 . . CVAGERETQYF TGTGTGGCAGGGGAGAGGGAGACCCAGTACTTC
TRBJ1-1 TRBV30 few . CAWRARGRGTEAFF TGTGCCTGGAGGGCCCGGGGGAGGGGCACTGAAGCTTTCTTT
TRBJ2-7 TRBV5-6 . . CASSLQLRPGLF TGTGCCAGCAGCTTGCAACTTCGTCCAGGCCTCTTC
TRBJ2-7 TRBV18 . TRBD1 CASSRTGQGRYEQYF TGTGCCAGCTCACGGACGGGACAGGGGCGTTACGAGCAGTACTTC
TRBJ2-7 TRBV29-1 . TRBD1 CSVRTGQGYEQYF TGCAGCGTTCGAACGGGACAGGGCTACGAGCAGTACTTC
TRBJ2-1 TRBV10-3 . . CAISEGTHSRAYNEQFF TGTGCCATCAGTGAGGGAACGCACTCGAGGGCCTACAATGAGCAGTTCTTC
TRBJ2-5 TRBV5-1 . TRBD2 CASSLAVAGVQETQYF TGCGCCAGCAGCTTGGCCGTAGCGGGGGTTCAAGAGACCCAGTACTTC
TRBJ1-2 TRBV6-5 . . CASWSNYGYTF TGTGCCAGCTGGTCTAACTATGGCTACACCTTC
TRBJ2-3 TRBV18 . . CASSPSWKQGTDTQYF TGTGCCAGCTCACCAAGCTGGAAACAGGGCACAGATACGCAGTATTTT
TRBJ2-7 TRBV2 . . CASSEAHGWYEQYF TGTGCCAGCAGTGAAGCGCACGGTTGGTACGAGCAGTACTTC
TRBJ1-1 TRBV28 . . CASSLVQENTEAFF TGTGCCAGCAGTTTAGTACAGGAGAACACTGAAGCTTTCTTT
TRBJ1-2 TRBV13 . . CASSLYKDYGYTF TGTGCCAGCAGCTTATATAAGGACTATGGCTACACCTTC
TRBJ1-2 TRBV2 . . CASTTLGHPGYGYTF TGTGCCAGCACCACCCTTGGGCACCCGGGCTATGGCTACACCTTC
TRBJ2-3 TRBV27 . . CASSRSLAPDTQYF TGTGCCAGCAGCCGAAGTTTAGCTCCAGATACGCAGTATTTT
TRBJ2-5 TRBV10-3 . TRBD1 CAIRTGEKQETQYF TGTGCCATCAGGACAGGGGAAAAGCAAGAGACCCAGTACTTC
TRBJ1-1 TRBV10-1 few . CASSVSGGTEAFF TGCGCCAGCAGTGTAAGTGGAGGGACTGAAGCTTTCTTT
TRBJ1-1 TRBV2 . . CASSERGLPNTEAFF TGTGCCAGCAGTGAAAGGGGACTCCCGAACACTGAAGCTTTCTTT
TRBJ2-1 TRBV4-1 . . CASSRGRARDEQFF TGCGCCAGCAGCCGCGGACGGGCGCGGGATGAGCAGTTCTTC
TRBJ2-2 TRBV19 once TRBD1 CASISGTEFTGELFF TGTGCCAGTATTTCCGGGACAGAGTTTACCGGGGAGCTGTTTTTT
TRBJ2-7 TRBV6-5 . . CASSYWGRSRDYEQYF TGTGCCAGCAGTTACTGGGGCAGGAGCCGGGACTACGAGCAGTACTTC
TRBJ2-7 TRBV9 . . CASSRGPGLSYEQYF TGTGCCAGCTCAAGAGGCCCGGGACTTTCCTACGAGCAGTACTTC
TRBJ1-1 TRBV27 . . CASSFSQNTEAFF TGTGCCAGCAGTTTTAGTCAGAACACTGAAGCTTTCTTT
TRBJ1-5 TRBV9 . . CASSVDVNQPQHF TGTGCCAGCAGCGTAGACGTTAATCAGCCCCAGCATTTT
TRBJ2-5 TRBV2 . . CASKRGPDQETQYF TGTGCCAGCAAGAGGGGCCCAGACCAAGAGACCCAGTACTTC
TRBJ2-3 TRBV19 . . CASASSHDTQYF TGTGCCAGTGCCTCCTCCCACGATACGCAGTATTTT
TRBJ2-1 TRBV11-2 . TRBD2 CASSPGTSLNEQFF TGTGCCAGCAGCCCCGGGACTAGCCTCAATGAGCAGTTCTTC
TRBJ2-1 TRBV6-6 . TRBD1 CASARGQGNEQFF TGTGCCAGCGCAAGGGGACAGGGCAATGAGCAGTTCTTC
TRBJ1-1 TRBV19 . . CATTKSGDEAFF TGTGCCACTACAAAGTCCGGGGATGAAGCTTTCTTT
TRBJ2-3 TRBV5-1 . . CASSHRLDSTDTQYF TGCGCCAGCAGCCACAGACTAGATAGCACAGATACGCAGTATTTT
TRBJ1-4 TRBV4-2 . . CASSHGGGGEKLFF TGTGCCAGCAGCCATGGGGGCGGGGGTGAAAAACTGTTTTTT
TRBJ2-5 TRBV28 . . CASSAQGAGGKETQYF TGTGCCAGCAGTGCCCAGGGTGCAGGGGGGAAGGAGACCCAGTACTTC